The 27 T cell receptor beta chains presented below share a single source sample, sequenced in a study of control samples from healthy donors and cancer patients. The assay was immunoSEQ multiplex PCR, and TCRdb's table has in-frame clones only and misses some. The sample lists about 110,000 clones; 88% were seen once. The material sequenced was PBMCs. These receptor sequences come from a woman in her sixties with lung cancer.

CDR3 nucleotides: TGTGCCAGCAGCGGGACTAGTTACGAGCAGTACTTC. Protein product: CASSGTSYEQYF. This rearrangement joins TRBV5-4 to TRBJ2-7; 8 nucleotides match TRBD2. Germline lookup yields CDR1 SGHNT and CDR2 YYREEE (reference sequence). This CDR3 comprises 12 residues. V lost 4 bases and J lost 4; bases outside the gene matches: 1.

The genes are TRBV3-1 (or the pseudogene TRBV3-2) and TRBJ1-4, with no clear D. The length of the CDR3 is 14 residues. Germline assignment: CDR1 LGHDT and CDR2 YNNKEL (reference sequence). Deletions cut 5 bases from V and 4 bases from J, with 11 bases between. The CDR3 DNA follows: TGTGCCAGCAGCACGTCCAGCGGTAATGAAAAACTGTTTTTT. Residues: CASSTSSGNEKLFF.

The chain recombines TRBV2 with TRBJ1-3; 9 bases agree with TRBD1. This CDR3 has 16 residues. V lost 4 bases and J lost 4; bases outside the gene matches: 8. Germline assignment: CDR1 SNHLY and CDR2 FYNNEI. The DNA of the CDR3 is TGTGCCAGCAGTGGCCCGGGACAGGGAGACGGAAACACCATATATTTT. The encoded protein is CASSGPGQGDGNTIYF.

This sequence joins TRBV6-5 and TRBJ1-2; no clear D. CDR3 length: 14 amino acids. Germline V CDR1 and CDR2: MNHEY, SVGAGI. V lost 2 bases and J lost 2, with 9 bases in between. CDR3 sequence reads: CASSYIAGNYGYTF. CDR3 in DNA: TGTGCCAGCAGTTACATTGCAGGAAACTATGGCTACACCTTC.

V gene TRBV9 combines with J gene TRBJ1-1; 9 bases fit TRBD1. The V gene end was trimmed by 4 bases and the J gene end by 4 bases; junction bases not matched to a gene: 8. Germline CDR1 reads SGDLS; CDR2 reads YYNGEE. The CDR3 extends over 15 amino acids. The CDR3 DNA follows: TGTGCCAGCAGCCATGGGGGACAGGGATTCACTGAAGCTTTCTTT. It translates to CASSHGGQGFTEAFF.

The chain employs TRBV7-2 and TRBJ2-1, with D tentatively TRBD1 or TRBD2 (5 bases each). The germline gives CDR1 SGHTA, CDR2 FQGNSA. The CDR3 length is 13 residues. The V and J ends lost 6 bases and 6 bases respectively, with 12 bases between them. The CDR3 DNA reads TGTGCCAGCAGGCCTGGGGACCGCAATGAGCAGTTCTTC. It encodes CASRPGDRNEQFF.

CDR3 region: CASGLVRGQAGELFF. DNA for the CDR3: TGTGCTAGTGGTTTGGTACGGGGACAGGCCGGGGAGCTGTTTTTT. This chain links TRBV12-5 with TRBJ2-2, with 8 bases identical to TRBD1. The CDR3 consists of 15 residues. Germline-derived CDR1 and CDR2 are LGHNT and FRNRAP. V lost 0 bases and J lost 6; bases outside the gene matches: 3.

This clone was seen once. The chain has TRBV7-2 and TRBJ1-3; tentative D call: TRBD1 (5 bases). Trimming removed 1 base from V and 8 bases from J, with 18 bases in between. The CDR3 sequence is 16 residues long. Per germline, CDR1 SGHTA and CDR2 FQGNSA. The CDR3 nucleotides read TGTGCCAGCAGCTTAGGTATGACAAGGGACGGAGACACCATATATTTT. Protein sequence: CASSLGMTRDGDTIYF.

The CDR3 region has the DNA TGTGCCAGCAGCCGAGGGACAGGGTCGAACACCGGGGAGCTGTTTTTT. Residues: CASSRGTGSNTGELFF. This sequence joins TRBV4-2 and TRBJ2-2; 9 nucleotides align to TRBD1. This CDR3 contains 16 residues. Germline lookup yields CDR1 LGHNA and CDR2 YNFKEQ. After removal of 4 bases from V and 0 bases from J, the junction contained 3 bases not matched to a gene.

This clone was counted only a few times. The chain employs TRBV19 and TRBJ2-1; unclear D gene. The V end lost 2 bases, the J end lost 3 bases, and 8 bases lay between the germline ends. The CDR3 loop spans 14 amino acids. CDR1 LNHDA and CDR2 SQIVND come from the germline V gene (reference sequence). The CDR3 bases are TGTGCCAGTAGTATATCCCCGGGCTACAATGAGCAGTTCTTC. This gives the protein CASSISPGYNEQFF.

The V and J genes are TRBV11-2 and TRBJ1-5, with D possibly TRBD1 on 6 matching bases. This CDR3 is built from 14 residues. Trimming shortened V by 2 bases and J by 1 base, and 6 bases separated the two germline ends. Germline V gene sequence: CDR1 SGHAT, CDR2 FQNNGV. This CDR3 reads CASSLQGSNQPQHF. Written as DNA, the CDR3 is TGTGCCAGCAGCTTACAGGGGAGCAATCAGCCCCAGCATTTT.

CDR3 sequence (DNA): TGTGCCAGCAGTTACTCCTCACAGGGGGCTGGAAACACCATATATTTT. Its protein product is CASSYSSQGAGNTIYF. The V gene is TRBV6-5, the J gene TRBJ1-3; 8 positions agree with TRBD1. Germline V gene lookup returns CDR1 MNHEY and CDR2 SVGAGI. There are 16 residues in the CDR3. V lost 0 bases and J lost 2; bases outside the gene matches: 3.

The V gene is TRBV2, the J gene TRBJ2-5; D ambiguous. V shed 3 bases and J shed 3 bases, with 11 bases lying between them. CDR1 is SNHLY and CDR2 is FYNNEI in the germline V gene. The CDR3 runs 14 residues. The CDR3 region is CASSDGIGEETQYF. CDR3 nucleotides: TGTGCCAGCAGTGATGGGATCGGTGAAGAGACCCAGTACTTC.

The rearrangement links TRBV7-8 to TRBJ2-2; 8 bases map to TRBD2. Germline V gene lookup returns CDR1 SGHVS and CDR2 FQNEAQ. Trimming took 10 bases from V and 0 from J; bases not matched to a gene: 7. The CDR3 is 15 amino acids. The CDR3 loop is CAIILAAANTGELFF. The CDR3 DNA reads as TGTGCCATCATACTAGCGGCCGCGAACACCGGGGAGCTGTTTTTT.

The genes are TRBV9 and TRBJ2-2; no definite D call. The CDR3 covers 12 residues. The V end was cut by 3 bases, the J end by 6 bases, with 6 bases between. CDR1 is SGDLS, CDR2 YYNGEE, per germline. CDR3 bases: TGTGCCAGCAGCGCCCCTGCCGGGGAGCTGTTTTTT. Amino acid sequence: CASSAPAGELFF.

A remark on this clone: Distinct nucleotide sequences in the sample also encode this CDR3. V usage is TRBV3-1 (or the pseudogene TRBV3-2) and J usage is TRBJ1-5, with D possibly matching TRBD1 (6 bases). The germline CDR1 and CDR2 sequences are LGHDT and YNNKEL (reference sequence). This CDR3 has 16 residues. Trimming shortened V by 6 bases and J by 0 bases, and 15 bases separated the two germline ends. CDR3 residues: CASSLGTPNSNQPQHF. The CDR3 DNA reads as TGTGCCAGCAGTCTAGGGACACCGAATAGCAATCAGCCCCAGCATTTT.

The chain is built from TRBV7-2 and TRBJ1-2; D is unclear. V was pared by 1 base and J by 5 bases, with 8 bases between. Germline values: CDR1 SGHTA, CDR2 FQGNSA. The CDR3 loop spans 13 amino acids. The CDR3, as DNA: TGTGCCAGCAGCTTAGTTATGGGATATGGCTACACCTTC. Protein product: CASSLVMGYGYTF. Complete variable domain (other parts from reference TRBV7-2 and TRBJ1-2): GAGVSQSPSNKVTEKGKDVELRCDPISGHTALYWYRQSLGQGLEFLIYFQGNSAPDKSGLPSDRFSAERTGGSVSTLTIQRTQQEDSAVYLCASSLVMGYGYTFGSGTRLTVV.

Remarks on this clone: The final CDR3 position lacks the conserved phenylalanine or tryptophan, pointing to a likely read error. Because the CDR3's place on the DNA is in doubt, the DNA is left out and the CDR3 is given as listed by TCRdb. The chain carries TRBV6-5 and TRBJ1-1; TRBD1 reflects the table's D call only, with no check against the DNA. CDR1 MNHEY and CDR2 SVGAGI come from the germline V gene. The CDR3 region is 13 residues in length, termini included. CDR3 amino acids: CASISGTGATPHL.

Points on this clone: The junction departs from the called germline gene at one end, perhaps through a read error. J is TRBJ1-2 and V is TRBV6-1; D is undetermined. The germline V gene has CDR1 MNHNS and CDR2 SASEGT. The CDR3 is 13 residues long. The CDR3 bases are TGTGCCAGCAGCGAAGGACGGGCCTATGGCTACACCTTC. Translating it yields CASSEGRAYGYTF.

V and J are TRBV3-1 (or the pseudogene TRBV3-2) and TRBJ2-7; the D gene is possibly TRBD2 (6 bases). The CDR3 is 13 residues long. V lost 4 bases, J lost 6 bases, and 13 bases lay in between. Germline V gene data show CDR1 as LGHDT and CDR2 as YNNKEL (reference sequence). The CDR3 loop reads CASSPGGGSEQYF. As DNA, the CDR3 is TGTGCCAGCAGCCCCGGGGGAGGAAGCGAGCAGTACTTC.

CDR3 region: CASSARQERFSGNTIYF. The CDR3 nucleotides read TGTGCCAGCAGCGCACGACAGGAACGCTTTTCTGGAAACACCATATATTTT. This sequence joins TRBV9 and TRBJ1-3, with D possibly TRBD1 on 6 matching bases. Per germline, CDR1 SGDLS and CDR2 YYNGEE. V lost 3 bases and J lost 1, with 17 bases in between. The CDR3 spans 17 residues.

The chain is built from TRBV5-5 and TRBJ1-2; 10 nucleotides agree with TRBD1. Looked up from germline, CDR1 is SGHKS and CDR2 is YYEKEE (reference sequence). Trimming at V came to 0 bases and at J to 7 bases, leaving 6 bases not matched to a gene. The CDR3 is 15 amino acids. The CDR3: CASSLESGQGTGYTF. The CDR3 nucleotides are TGTGCCAGCAGCTTGGAATCGGGACAGGGGACTGGCTACACCTTC. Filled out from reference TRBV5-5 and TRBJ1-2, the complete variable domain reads DAGVTQSPTHLIKTRGQQVTLRCSPISGHKSVSWYQQVLGQGPQFIFQYYEKEERGRGNFPDRFSARQFPNYSSELNVNALLLGDSALYLCASSLESGQGTGYTFGSGTRLTVV.

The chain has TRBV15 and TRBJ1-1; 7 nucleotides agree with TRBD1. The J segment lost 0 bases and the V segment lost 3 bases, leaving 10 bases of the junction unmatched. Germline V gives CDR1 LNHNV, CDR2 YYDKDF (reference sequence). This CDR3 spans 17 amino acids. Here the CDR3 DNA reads TGTGCCACCAGCAGCGACAGGGCCTCCCTTATGAACACTGAAGCTTTCTTT. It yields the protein CATSSDRASLMNTEAFF.

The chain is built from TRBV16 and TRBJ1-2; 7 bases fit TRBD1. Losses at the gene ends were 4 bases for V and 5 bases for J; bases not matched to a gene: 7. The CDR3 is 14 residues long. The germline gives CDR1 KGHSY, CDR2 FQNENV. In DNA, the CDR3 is TGTGCCAGCAGCCTAGGGGCAGGGGGATATGGCTACACCTTC. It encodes CASSLGAGGYGYTF.

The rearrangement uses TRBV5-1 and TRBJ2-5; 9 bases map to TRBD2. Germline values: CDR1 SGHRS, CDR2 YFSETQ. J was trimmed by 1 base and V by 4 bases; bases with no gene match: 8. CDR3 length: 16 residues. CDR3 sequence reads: CASSLIAGAVQETQYF. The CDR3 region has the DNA TGCGCCAGCAGCCTAATAGCGGGGGCCGTCCAAGAGACCCAGTACTTC.

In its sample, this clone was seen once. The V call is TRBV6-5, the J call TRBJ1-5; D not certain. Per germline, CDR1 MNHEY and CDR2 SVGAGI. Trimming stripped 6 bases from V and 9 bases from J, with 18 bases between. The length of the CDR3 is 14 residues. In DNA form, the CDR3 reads TGTGCCAGCAGACCCCTCGGACGGGAGAGGCCCCAGCATTTT. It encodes CASRPLGRERPQHF.

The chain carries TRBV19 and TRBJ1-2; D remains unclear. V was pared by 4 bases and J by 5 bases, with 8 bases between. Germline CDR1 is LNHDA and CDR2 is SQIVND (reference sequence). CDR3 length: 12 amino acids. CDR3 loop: CASSKDPYGYTF. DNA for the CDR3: TGTGCCAGTAGTAAGGATCCGTATGGCTACACCTTC.